Presented here are 26 T cell receptor beta chains from one specimen sequenced in a study of Ad26.COV2.S vaccination and SARS-CoV-2 variants. Assay: immunoSEQ multiplex PCR; the TCRdb copy retains only in-frame clones and omits some. Of about 410,000 clones in the sample, about nine tenths were seen once. Treatment reported: roughly 18 received Ad26.COV2.S at low or high dose, single or two shots; about 5 received placebo; per-sample allocation not given. Day 63 after the first injection of vaccine or placebo was the sampling time. This sample comprised peripheral blood, obtained in a trial of Ad26.COV2.S vaccine versus placebo. These receptors all come from a person aged 18-65 years who received the Ad26.COV2.S COVID-19 vaccine or a placebo.

The chain links TRBV19 to TRBJ2-7, with a tentative D call TRBD2 (5 bases). Trimming removed 8 bases from V and 2 bases from J, with 10 bases in between. This CDR3 spans 12 amino acids. Per the germline V gene, CDR1 is LNHDA and CDR2 is SQIVND (reference sequence). CDR3 sequence (DNA): TGTGCCAGTGGCGAGGGCCCCTACGAGCAGTACTTC. Residues: CASGEGPYEQYF.

The chain joins TRBV21-1 to TRBJ1-3; TRBD1 reflects the table's D call only, with no check against the DNA. TRBV21-1 is a documented pseudogene. The CDR3 consists of 19 residues. In DNA, the CDR3 is TGTGCCAGCAGCAAAGAGTTAACTATAAAGACAGGGGGCTTGGACACCATATATTTT. Protein: CASSKELTIKTGGLDTIYF.

J is TRBJ2-5 and V is TRBV7-2, with a possible D match to TRBD2 (6 bases). Germline V lookup: CDR1 SGHTA, CDR2 FQGNSA. The CDR3 extends over 13 amino acids. Trimming took off 4 bases at V and 5 bases at J, with 11 bases between the two ends. The CDR3 protein is CASSSVRGETQYF. The CDR3 nucleotides read TGTGCCAGCAGCTCGGTCCGGGGGGAGACCCAGTACTTC.

This clone was detected only once. The chain uses TRBV30 and TRBJ1-1; D uncertain. Trimming pared 7 bases from V and 0 bases from J, leaving 15 bases between. Germline V CDR1 and CDR2: GTSNPN, SVGIG (reference sequence). This CDR3 spans 14 amino acids. The CDR3 is CASDFGGMNTEAFF. In DNA form, the CDR3 reads TGTGCCTCCGATTTTGGTGGAATGAACACTGAAGCTTTCTTT.

This rearrangement joins TRBV18 to TRBJ2-7; D gene ambiguous. V was cut by 6 bases and J by 4 bases, with 19 bases left in between. CDR1 is KGHSH, CDR2 LQKENI, per germline. CDR3 length equals 15 residues. The CDR3 nucleotides read TGTGCCAGCTCCCCAGTCTTAAGGACCTCTTACGAGCAGTACTTC. Protein: CASSPVLRTSYEQYF.

This rearrangement joins TRBV7-9 to TRBJ1-1; TRBD1 matches at 9 bases. V shed 5 bases and J 1 base; nucleotides not matched to a gene: 5. This CDR3 is 15 amino acids long. The germline V gene encodes CDR1 SEHNR and CDR2 FQNEAQ (reference sequence). CDR3 DNA: TGTGCCAGCAGCCAGGGACAGGGAGGGAACACTGAAGCTTTCTTT. The encoded protein is CASSQGQGGNTEAFF. The entire variable domain, with the rest obtained from reference TRBV7-9 and TRBJ1-1, is as follows: DTGVSQNPRHKITKRGQNVTFRCDPISEHNRLYWYRQTLGQGPEFLTYFQNEAQLEKSRLLSDRFSAERPKGSFSTLEIQRTEQGDSAMYLCASSQGQGGNTEAFFGQGTRLTVV.

This rearrangement joins TRBV2 to TRBJ2-1; 11 bases agree with TRBD2. V trimming: 6 bases; J trimming: 8 bases; junction bases outside the gene matches: 12. This CDR3 is 16 amino acids long. Looked up from germline, CDR1 is SNHLY and CDR2 is FYNNEI. CDR3 sequence reads: CASSPRTSGLRDEQFF. The CDR3 region has the DNA TGTGCCAGCAGCCCCAGGACTAGCGGGTTACGCGATGAGCAGTTCTTC.

The chain has TRBV6-1 and TRBJ1-6; possibly TRBD1 for D (5 bases). Germline lookup yields CDR1 MNHNS and CDR2 SASEGT. V lost 0 bases and J lost 8, with 14 bases in between. This CDR3 has 16 amino acids. The CDR3: CASSEAGTFVYSPLHF. In DNA, the CDR3 is TGTGCCAGCAGTGAAGCCGGGACCTTCGTCTATTCACCCCTCCACTTT.

V and J are TRBV19 and TRBJ1-6; D uncertain. This CDR3 region has 15 residues. V was shortened by 5 bases and J by 0 bases, with 8 bases between the two germline ends. Looked up from germline, CDR1 is LNHDA and CDR2 is SQIVND (reference sequence). The CDR3: CASSLGPSYNSPLHF. CDR3 nucleotides: TGTGCCAGTAGTCTCGGCCCCTCCTATAATTCACCCCTCCACTTT.

The CDR3 sequence is CAIREDGTEAFF. The CDR3 DNA is TGTGCCATCAGGGAGGATGGGACTGAAGCTTTCTTT. The chain couples TRBV10-3 to TRBJ1-1; D unclear. V gave up 6 bases and J gave up 5 bases, with 10 bases separating them. The CDR3 contains 12 residues. Germline lookup yields CDR1 ENHRY and CDR2 SYGVKD.

The CDR3 here is CASRTGAHEQYF. CDR3 bases: TGTGCCAGCAGGACAGGGGCCCACGAGCAGTACTTC. The chain recombines TRBV12-3 or TRBV12-4 with TRBJ2-7, with 8 bases identical to TRBD1. The J segment lost 5 bases and the V segment lost 6 bases, leaving 3 bases of the junction unmatched. The CDR3 has 12 amino acids.

V gene TRBV3-1 (or the pseudogene TRBV3-2) combines with J gene TRBJ2-1; unclear D gene. Germline V gene data show CDR1 as LGHDT and CDR2 as YNNKEL (reference sequence). The V end was cut by 1 base, the J end by 0 bases, with 7 bases between. The CDR3 spans 15 residues. Here the CDR3 reads CASSQGWTSYNEQFF. The CDR3 coding sequence is TGTGCCAGCAGCCAAGGGTGGACCTCCTACAATGAGCAGTTCTTC.

The chain carries TRBV4-3 and TRBJ1-1, with D hard to call. Trimming removed 5 bases from V and 5 bases from J, with 6 bases in between. The germline CDR1 and CDR2 sequences are LGHNA and YSLEER. This CDR3 region has 11 residues. For the CDR3, the DNA is TGCGCCAGCAGCACGATGACTGAAGCTTTCTTT. Translating it yields CASSTMTEAFF.

V is TRBV28 and J is TRBJ2-2; TRBD1 matches at 8 bases. This CDR3 is 15 amino acids long. The ends lost 6 bases at V and 4 bases at J; junction bases unmatched: 7. Germline CDR1 MDHEN, CDR2 SYDVKM. This CDR3 is CASSSGGFGTGELFF. The DNA for the CDR3 is TGTGCCAGCAGCTCAGGGGGCTTCGGCACCGGGGAGCTGTTTTTT.

The rearrangement joins TRBV27 to TRBJ2-1; tentative D call: TRBD1 (5 bases). CDR3 size: 15 residues. The V gene lost 6 bases and the J gene lost 2 bases, with 14 bases spanning the gap. Germline V gives CDR1 MNHEY, CDR2 SMNVEV (reference sequence). The CDR3 DNA sequence: TGTGCCAGCAGGGAGCTCACAGGACCCTACAATGAGCAGTTCTTC. Residues: CASRELTGPYNEQFF.

The chain recombines TRBV5-1 with TRBJ2-1, with 9 positions matching TRBD2. This CDR3 has 15 residues. Germline values: CDR1 SGHRS, CDR2 YFSETQ. J was trimmed by 11 bases and V by 1 base; bases with no gene match: 10. CDR3 sequence (DNA): TGCGCCAGCAGCTTGTGGCAGGGCGGGGGGGCCCAGCAGTTCTTC. This encodes CASSLWQGGGAQQFF.

The CDR3 sequence is CASSPSGGRDTQYF. In DNA, the CDR3 is TGTGCCAGCAGCCCGAGCGGGGGCAGAGATACGCAGTATTTT. V gene TRBV5-4 combines with J gene TRBJ2-3; 8 bases fit TRBD2. J was trimmed by 5 bases and V by 4 bases; bases with no gene match: 6. This CDR3 has 14 residues. Germline V gene sequence: CDR1 SGHNT, CDR2 YYREEE (reference sequence).

V is TRBV11-2 and J is TRBJ2-7, with TRBD2 matching over 8 bases. V shed 2 bases and J 6 bases; nucleotides not matched to a gene: 9. The CDR3 runs to 15 residues. Germline values: CDR1 SGHAT, CDR2 FQNNGV. The CDR3 sequence: CASSLFTGGPLEQYF. Written as DNA, the CDR3 is TGTGCCAGCAGCTTATTTACGGGGGGGCCACTCGAGCAGTACTTC.

This chain connects TRBV9 to TRBJ1-4; D is unclear. The CDR3 extends over 15 amino acids. Trimming pared 0 bases from V and 3 bases from J, leaving 9 bases between. Germline assignment: CDR1 SGDLS and CDR2 YYNGEE. CDR3 amino acids: CASSVGGWPNEKLFF. CDR3 bases: TGTGCCAGCAGCGTAGGAGGGTGGCCTAATGAAAAACTGTTTTTT.

The V call is TRBV10-3, the J call TRBJ2-5, with unresolved D. The CDR3 sequence is 13 residues long. Germline-derived CDR1 and CDR2 are ENHRY and SYGVKD. Trimming removed 3 bases at V and 1 base at J, with 6 bases between. Written as DNA, the CDR3 is TGTGCCATCAGTGACAGGAGCCAAGAGACCCAGTACTTC. It translates to CAISDRSQETQYF.

The V gene is TRBV7-2, the J gene TRBJ1-5; D is ambiguous. CDR1 and CDR2 from the germline V gene are SGHTA and FQGNSA. Trimming removed 5 bases at V and 7 bases at J, with 18 bases between. The CDR3 is 15 amino acids. The CDR3 loop is CASSPGGSSSQPQHF. For the CDR3, the DNA is TGTGCCAGCAGCCCAGGTGGCTCCTCCAGCCAGCCCCAGCATTTT.

In regard to this clone: The same CDR3 arises from other DNA sequences in this sample as well. The rearrangement uses TRBV5-1 and TRBJ1-1; D unresolved. V was shortened by 1 base and J by 1 base, with 5 bases between the two germline ends. This CDR3 is 13 amino acids long. The germline CDR1 and CDR2 sequences are SGHRS and YFSETQ. The CDR3 bases are TGCGCCAGCAGCTTGAGTTGGAACACTGAAGCTTTCTTT. This encodes CASSLSWNTEAFF.

V is TRBV6-5 and J is TRBJ1-1; 7 bases are shared with TRBD1. Germline CDR1 is MNHEY and CDR2 is SVGAGI. The CDR3 covers 12 residues. V was clipped by 8 bases and J by 6 bases; unmatched bases: 6. The CDR3 DNA reads TGTGCCAGCCGACAGGGTTATTCTGAAGCTTTCTTT. This codes for CASRQGYSEAFF.

This sequence joins TRBV7-9 and TRBJ2-7, with 8 bases matching TRBD1. This CDR3 contains 15 residues. J was trimmed by 0 bases and V by 4 bases; bases with no gene match: 5. From germline, CDR1 is SEHNR and CDR2 FQNEAQ (reference sequence). CDR3 sequence (DNA): TGTGCCAGCAGCTCTTGGACAGGGAGCTCCTACGAGCAGTACTTC. Protein product: CASSSWTGSSYEQYF.

This chain connects TRBV27 to TRBJ2-5; possible D gene TRBD1, 5 bases. This CDR3 contains 14 residues. V lost 5 bases and J lost 5, with 15 bases in between. Germline CDR1 reads MNHEY; CDR2 reads SMNVEV (reference sequence). CDR3 amino acids: CASSPGRPGETQYF. The CDR3 coding sequence is TGTGCCAGCAGTCCGGGCCGACCAGGGGAGACCCAGTACTTC.

This chain links TRBV4-3 with TRBJ1-4, with D possibly TRBD1 on 6 matching bases. The V gene's germline CDR1 is LGHNA and CDR2 YSLEER. V was shortened by 1 base and J by 4 bases, with 22 bases between the two germline ends. The CDR3 runs to 19 residues. The CDR3 loop reads CASSQVGARDTSHNEKLFF. CDR3 DNA: TGCGCCAGCAGCCAAGTTGGGGCCCGGGACACCTCTCATAATGAAAAACTGTTTTTT.